These T cell receptor beta chains were read from a single sample in a study of T cell repertoires in aging, cancer and after chemotherapy. MiXCR, run by TCRdb on the multiplex PCR reads, gives a single entry per CDR3 protein. The data contain some 9,000 distinct CDR3 sequences, roughly 25% of them singletons. Sequences were obtained from blood. These receptors were obtained from a human donor with a blood cancer. Both conserved end residues are part of each CDR3. Each record gives: J gene, clone size, V gene, D gene, CDR3 DNA, CDR3 protein. D genes are given only for firm matches. Size tells how often a clone was seen (once, few, many) or the class of an expanded clone, and some rows leave it out.

TRBJ2-7,medium-sized,TRBV6-6,TRBD1,TGTGCCAGCAGTTACGGGGACAGCAGAACCTACGAGCAGTACTTC,CASSYGDSRTYEQYF
TRBJ2-2,medium-sized,TRBV5-4,NA,TGTGCCAGCAGCCGGGGAGCCGGGGAGCTGTTTTTT,CASSRGAGELFF
TRBJ2-1,NA,TRBV5-1,NA,TGCGCCAGCAGCTTGGGGGTTTCGGAGGCCTACAATGAGCAGTTCTTC,CASSLGVSEAYNEQFF
TRBJ2-2,medium-sized,TRBV5-4,TRBD2,TGTGCCAGCAGCTTGTCAGGACTAGCGGGACTGAACACCGGGGAGCTGTTTTTT,CASSLSGLAGLNTGELFF
TRBJ1-1,medium-sized,TRBV19,NA,TGTGCCAGTTCCTCTGGCGGGGCCTTGAACACTGAAGCTTTCTTT,CASSSGGALNTEAFF
TRBJ1-5,many,TRBV18,TRBD1,TGTGCCAGCTCACCAGGACAGGGGGACAATCAGCCCCAGCATTTT,CASSPGQGDNQPQHF
TRBJ1-5,NA,TRBV5-6,NA,TGTGCCAGCAGCTTAGGCCCCAATCAGCCCCAGCATTTT,CASSLGPNQPQHF
TRBJ1-5,NA,TRBV28,NA,TGTGCCAGCAGTTGGGGCAATCAGCCCCAGCATTTT,CASSWGNQPQHF
TRBJ2-1,medium-sized,TRBV18,TRBD2,TGTGCCAGCTCACCACCTAGCGGGTCGTACAATGAGCAGTTCTTC,CASSPPSGSYNEQFF
TRBJ1-4,medium-sized,TRBV27,TRBD1,TGTGCCAGCAGTATACAGGGGGCGGGTGAAAAACTGTTTTTT,CASSIQGAGEKLFF
TRBJ1-2,once,TRBV7-9,NA,TGTGCCAGCAGCCCCACGGCGGGGGCGAACTATGGCTACACCTTC,CASSPTAGANYGYTF
TRBJ1-4,medium-sized,TRBV30,TRBD1,TGTGCCTGGAGTGTCCTGACAGGGGGCTTTAATGAAAAACTGTTTTTT,CAWSVLTGGFNEKLFF
TRBJ2-3,medium-sized,TRBV15,TRBD1,TGTGCCACCAGCAGAGGGACAGGGACAGATACGCAGTATTTT,CATSRGTGTDTQYF
TRBJ1-4,medium-sized,TRBV19,TRBD1,TGTGCCAGTAGTGTCAGGGGGGCGAGCTCTCGAGGAACTAATGAAAAACTGTTTTTT,CASSVRGASSRGTNEKLFF
TRBJ1-1,NA,TRBV27,NA,TGTGCCAGCAGTTTAAGACCTTCGAACACTGAAGCTTTCTTT,CASSLRPSNTEAFF
TRBJ2-3,medium-sized,TRBV11-1,TRBD2,TGTGCCAGCAGCACATGGACTAGCGGGAAAGATACGCAGTATTTT,CASSTWTSGKDTQYF
TRBJ2-2,medium-sized,TRBV5-4,NA,TGTGCCAGCAGCTTGGGACCCGCTTCCAGCGCCGGCGGGGAGCTGTTTTTT,CASSLGPASSAGGELFF
TRBJ2-1,medium-sized,TRBV19,TRBD1,TGTGCCAGTAGTACCTTCGGACAGGGCAATGAGCAGTTCTTC,CASSTFGQGNEQFF
TRBJ2-7,NA,TRBV6-2/TRBV6-3,NA,TGTGCCAGCGGGGACCAGTACGAGCAGTACTTC,CASGDQYEQYF
TRBJ2-7,NA,TRBV7-9,TRBD2,TGTGCCAGCAGCCGGACTAGCGGGATTGGTGAGCAGTACTTC,CASSRTSGIGEQYF
TRBJ2-1,medium-sized,TRBV5-6,TRBD2,TGTGCCAGCAGCCCATACTACAAGCGGGAGAGCTCCTACAATGAGCAGTTCTTC,CASSPYYKRESSYNEQFF
TRBJ2-2,NA,TRBV20-1,TRBD1,TGCAGTGCTAGAGAACCAACAGGGGGGACCGGGGAGCTGTTTTTT,CSAREPTGGTGELFF
TRBJ1-2,medium-sized,TRBV6-5,NA,TGTGCCAGCAGTTACTCTTCGGGCAGCTACTATGGCTACACCTTC,CASSYSSGSYYGYTF
TRBJ2-5,NA,TRBV20-1,NA,TGCAGTGCTAAAGGCGGTGCAGAGGAGACCCAGTACTTC,CSAKGGAEETQYF
TRBJ2-3,once,TRBV20-1,NA,TGCAGTGCTAGATTTGCACTAGGTAGCCCAGATACGCAGTATTTT,CSARFALGSPDTQYF
TRBJ2-7,medium-sized,TRBV11-1,NA,TGTGCCAGCAGCACCGGGACACTCTACGAGCAGTACTTC,CASSTGTLYEQYF
TRBJ2-1,many,TRBV7-2,NA,TGTGCCAGCAGCTTAGCTCAGGGCACCTACAATGAGCAGTTCTTC,CASSLAQGTYNEQFF
TRBJ2-2,medium-sized,TRBV30,TRBD1,TGTGCCTGGGCGCGAGGACAGGGAGGTACCGGGGAGCTGTTTTTT,CAWARGQGGTGELFF
TRBJ1-1,medium-sized,TRBV19,NA,TGTGCCAGCGCGGACAGTTTGAACACTGAAGCTTTCTTT,CASADSLNTEAFF